The sequence of this T cell receptor (beta chain) was determined in a study of T cell repertoires in cytomegalovirus infection. For the study at large: CMV epitopes that were recently identified and HLA-C-restricted were used alongside well-studied HLA-B-restricted ones. Indications came from public TCR beta signatures; they pointed to CMV infection and to a matching HLA type. Points from the study as a whole: Ex vivo, HLA-C-restricted CMV-specific TCR beta clonotypes prevailed over the rest of the response. Summed frequency of shared TCR beta families picked out CMV carriers who also had the relevant HLA.

TCRdb recomputed calls from the reads with MiXCR, one row per CDR3 protein. Of over 55,000 distinct CDR3 sequences detected, 20% to 25% appear once; the ten largest clones hold about 69%. To note about this clonotype: Its target is not known.

Trimming shortened V by 5 bases and J by 5 bases, and 9 bases separated the two germline ends. Germline assignment: CDR1 MNHEY and CDR2 SVGAGI. This CDR3 spans 12 amino acids. This specimen was CD8+ T cells from cultured PBMCs, taken from culture after CMV antigen stimulation. The chain is built from TRBV6-5 and TRBJ1-1; D is uncertain. This sequence originates from a human donor in good health (CMV status not recorded). Some clones in this sample may be carry-over from other donors' samples. The CDR3 is CASSRDNTEAFF. CDR3 nucleotide sequence: TGTGCCAGCAGTCGTGACAATACTGAAGCTTTCTTT.